This T cell receptor beta chain was documented in a study of regulatory T cells in long-lasting Graves disease. As to time point: newly diagnosed GD, antithyroid drugs for less than 3 months. Construction of the TCR library relied on RNA isolated from PBMCs. The source of the patients was an endocrinology department in Xi'an, China. This clonotype has ten or more counts. The V gene end was trimmed by 4 bases and the J gene end by 4 bases; junction bases not matched to a gene: 4. Germline V gives CDR1 SGHRS, CDR2 YFSETQ. CDR3 length: 14 residues. The TCR beta library used iRepertoire HTBI primers with Arm-PCR amplification of CDR3. TCRdb itself ran the multiplex PCR reads through MiXCR, one entry per CDR3 protein. The data contain approximately 470,000 distinct CDR3 sequences, about 16% of them singletons. These data are also associated with another study on T cells in Graves' hyperthyroidism and ophthalmopathy.

The clonotype comes from a middle-aged man with Graves disease. This chain joins TRBV5-1 and TRBJ2-3; TRBD1 matches at 9 bases. The sequencing used peripheral blood mononuclear cells (PBMCs), collected at new diagnosis, from a patient treated with antithyroid drugs. This CDR3 is CASSTGTGSDTQYF. In DNA, the CDR3 is TGCGCCAGCAGCACCGGGACAGGGTCAGATACGCAGTATTTT.